The 7 T cell receptor beta chains in this list originate from one sample, sequenced in a study of patients and donors after allogeneic stem cell transplantation. TCRdb fed the RT-PCR reads into MiXCR, producing one record per CDR3 protein. The table shows a few hundred thousand distinct CDR3 sequences, with less than 50% occurring only once. The sample comprised blood, either unsorted or a sorted T cell fraction (not recorded which). The receptors stem from a human donor who was either an allogeneic HSCT recipient or a stem cell or donor lymphocyte infusion donor (not recorded which). It is not recorded whose cells these are; they may come from a transplant donor.

In its sample, this clonotype was seen a few times. The chain has TRBV29-1 and TRBJ1-1; D perhaps matches TRBD1 (6 bases). The V end lost 5 bases, the J end lost 4 bases, and 17 bases lay between the germline ends. Germline assignment: CDR1 SQVTM and CDR2 ANQGSEA. CDR3 length: 14 amino acids. CDR3 nucleotides: TGCAGCGTTAAACAGGGCCTGCGGGGCACTGAAGCTTTCTTT. It is translated as CSVKQGLRGTEAFF.

This chain uses TRBV4-3 with TRBJ1-1, with D possibly TRBD1 on 5 matching bases. Between the trimmed V and J ends, which lost 0 bases and 1 base, there was a span of 9 bases. Per the germline V gene, CDR1 is LGHNA and CDR2 is YSLEER. The CDR3 is 15 residues long. The CDR3 is CASSQDWGRNTEAFF. The DNA for the CDR3 is TGCGCCAGCAGCCAAGATTGGGGGAGGAACACTGAAGCTTTCTTT.

The J gene is TRBJ1-4, the V gene TRBV29-1; D is unclear. This CDR3 is built from 11 residues. Trimming pared 4 bases from V and 3 bases from J, leaving 3 bases between. CDR1 is SQVTM and CDR2 is ANQGSEA in the germline V gene. CDR3 sequence (DNA): TGCAGCGTTGTGGCTAATGAAAAACTGTTTTTT. It codes for CSVVANEKLFF.

V usage is TRBV5-5 and J usage is TRBJ1-2, with no clear D. Germline V gene lookup returns CDR1 SGHKS and CDR2 YYEKEE (reference sequence). Between the trimmed V and J ends, which lost 6 bases and 1 base, there was a span of 16 bases. The CDR3 covers 15 residues. CDR3 loop: CASTGAGPVNYGYTF. The CDR3 DNA follows: TGTGCCAGCACTGGTGCAGGCCCGGTTAACTATGGCTACACCTTC.

The V and J genes are TRBV12-3 or TRBV12-4 and TRBJ2-5; unclear D gene. CDR3 length equals 12 residues. V lost 5 bases to trimming and J lost 5 bases, with 9 bases between them. CDR3 sequence reads: CASSQMVETQYF. The CDR3 DNA sequence: TGTGCCAGCAGTCAGATGGTTGAGACCCAGTACTTC.

This clonotype was seen more than once but under ten times. The chain uses TRBV9 and TRBJ2-7; weak D call: TRBD2 (6 bases). This CDR3 region has 14 residues. Trimming took off 4 bases at V and 6 bases at J, with 17 bases between the two ends. The germline gives CDR1 SGDLS, CDR2 YYNGEE. CDR3 coding DNA: TGTGCCAGCAGCCCACCGGGGGACGTAGGCGAGCAGTACTTC. Protein sequence: CASSPPGDVGEQYF.

The rearrangement joins TRBV5-4 to TRBJ1-5; 7 positions agree with TRBD1. Germline CDR1 reads SGHNT; CDR2 reads YYREEE (reference sequence). The CDR3 loop spans 16 amino acids. Trimming took 1 base from V and 5 from J; bases not matched to a gene: 9. CDR3 protein: CASSLNTTGRHQPQHF. CDR3 DNA: TGTGCCAGCAGCTTGAATACGACAGGGCGCCATCAGCCCCAGCATTTT.